One and the same sample provided the 2 T cell receptor beta chains below, sequenced in a study of CD8 T cells in ankylosing spondylitis (dated by TCRdb to the late 2010s). Paper-wide results and their limitations: Blood from ankylosing spondylitis patients appeared to be characterized by a TCR beta motif made up of several highly homologous amino acid variants.

These TCRs are of unknown antigen specificity. Library preparation employed 5' RACE. TCRdb records Illumina HiSeq 2500 as the sequencer. Starting from the raw public reads, TCRdb applied fastp trimming at Q25, assembled clones with MiXCR and retained in-frame beta chains. Under each unique CDR3 protein, matching rows form one entry showing the most common genes and DNA. Here the sample has tens of thousands of distinct CDR3 sequences; roughly 9% occur a single time. Approximately 30% of the sample is taken by the ten largest. The specimen sequenced was blood, either unsorted or a sorted T cell fraction (not recorded which). The receptor set was obtained from a male donor with ankylosing spondylitis.

The chain has TRBV11-2 and TRBJ2-3, with D perhaps TRBD1 (5 bases). Trimming shortened V by 3 bases and J by 6 bases, and 16 bases separated the two germline ends. This CDR3 has 15 amino acids. Germline V CDR1 and CDR2: SGHAT, FQNNGV. CDR3 in DNA: TGTGCCAGCAGCTTTAGAGCAGGGTTTATCGATACGCAGTATTTT. Translating it yields CASSFRAGFIDTQYF.

This clonotype was counted a few times. V gene TRBV15 combines with J gene TRBJ2-3; no clear D gene. The ends were cut back, 6 bases at V and 6 bases at J, with 7 bases in the middle. This CDR3 contains 11 residues. Germline assignment: CDR1 LNHNV and CDR2 YYDKDF (reference sequence). CDR3 sequence: CATRFGDTQYF. The CDR3 DNA sequence: TGTGCCACCAGGTTCGGCGATACGCAGTATTTT.